One TCR beta chain is described in this entry. The data are from a study of blood T cell repertoires in COVID-19. TCRdb keeps only in-frame clones here, not all; method: immunoSEQ multiplex PCR. The table records about 150,000 clones, around 89% of them present only once. CDR1 KGHDR and CDR2 SFDVKD come from the germline V gene. The V segment lost 4 bases and the J segment 9 bases; nucleotides outside the gene matches: 9. The CDR3 is 15 residues long. This chain joins TRBV24-1 and TRBJ1-4, with 8 bases aligning to TRBD1. This TCR was recovered from a man between 60 and 75 years old with active or convalescent COVID-19. The sequenced sample was peripheral blood. This CDR3 reads CATSEGRTGSKKLFF. CDR3 DNA: TGTGCCACCAGTGAGGGGCGGACAGGGTCGAAAAAACTGTTTTTT.